The 7 T cell receptor beta chains reported below all come from one sample, sequenced in a study of blood T cells in healthy people across ages. Through a sample-barcoded 5' primer and a J-beta primer mix, a second PCR was run for roughly 6 to 11 cycles. TCRdb processed the 5' RACE reads anew with MiXCR; each CDR3 protein has one entry. Found here are hundreds of thousands of distinct CDR3 sequences, less than 70% of them singletons; the top ten hold around 41%. Sample: blood. All receptors derive from an older man in good health.

The chain links TRBV6-1 to TRBJ2-7, with D tentatively TRBD2 (6 bases). From germline, CDR1 is MNHNS and CDR2 SASEGT. V dropped 5 bases and J dropped 2 bases, with 13 bases sitting between them. The CDR3 has 14 residues. As DNA, the CDR3 is TGTGCCAGCAGTTCAACCGGGACTCCCTACGAGCAGTACTTC. Translation: CASSSTGTPYEQYF.

A few counts support this clonotype. The chain carries TRBV5-1 and TRBJ2-5; D gene ambiguous. The germline gives CDR1 SGHRS, CDR2 YFSETQ. The CDR3 sequence is 14 residues long. Trimming cost V 0 bases and J 1 base, with 7 bases left between them. CDR3 DNA: TGCGCCAGCAGCTTGGCCCCCAGCCAAGAGACCCAGTACTTC. Translating gives CASSLAPSQETQYF.

The rearrangement links TRBV29-1 to TRBJ1-2, with D tentatively TRBD1 (6 bases). V was trimmed by 2 bases and J by 8 bases, leaving 15 bases between them. CDR1 is SQVTM, CDR2 ANQGSEA, per germline. This CDR3 has 13 residues. CDR3 nucleotide sequence: TGCAGCGTTGAAAGGGGGGCAGGGATGGGCTACACCTTC. Protein: CSVERGAGMGYTF.

This rearrangement joins TRBV28 to TRBJ1-5, with TRBD1 identical over 10 bases. The CDR3 consists of 15 residues. Looked up from germline, CDR1 is MDHEN and CDR2 is SYDVKM. V was pared by 5 bases and J by 6 bases, with 7 bases of the junction left unmatched. The CDR3 DNA reads as TGTGCCAGCAGTCGTACCGGGACAGGGGTTCAGCCCCAGCATTTT. Residues: CASSRTGTGVQPQHF.

The chain joins TRBV7-2 to TRBJ1-2, with TRBD1 matching over 10 bases. There are 15 residues in the CDR3. The germline V gene encodes CDR1 SGHTA and CDR2 FQGNSA. Unmatched junction bases numbered 7, after V lost 5 bases and J lost 4 bases. CDR3 region: CASSVTGGAGYGYTF. Written as DNA, the CDR3 is TGTGCCAGCAGCGTGACAGGGGGCGCTGGCTATGGCTACACCTTC.

The V call is TRBV6-2 or TRBV6-3, the J call TRBJ2-1; maybe TRBD2 (6 bases). V dropped 4 bases and J dropped 5 bases, with 12 bases sitting between them. The germline V gene encodes CDR1 MNHEY and CDR2 SVGEGT. This CDR3 contains 14 residues. This chain's CDR3 is CASSFRGTDNEQFF. The CDR3 DNA reads TGTGCCAGCAGTTTCCGCGGGACCGACAATGAGCAGTTCTTC.

The V call is TRBV20-1, the J call TRBJ1-1; D might be TRBD1 (5 bases). There are 15 residues in the CDR3. V lost 3 bases, J lost 0 bases, and 14 bases lay in between. Germline loops: CDR1 DFQATT, CDR2 SNEGSKA (reference sequence). The CDR3 here is CSASGAGNMNTEAFF. In nucleotides, the CDR3 is TGCAGTGCTAGCGGGGCAGGCAACATGAACACTGAAGCTTTCTTT.